The T cell receptor beta chain described here comes from a study of cytomegalovirus exposure and HLA in healthy donors. Use of 60 Vbeta and 13 Jbeta primers characterized the PCR. TCRdb's table, derived via immunoSEQ multiplex PCR, lists solely in-frame clones and lacks some. The table shows 65,000 to 90,000 clones, with approximately 78% occurring only once. A single count supports this clone. Its specificity is not known. Study-wide findings and caveats: Productive rates of about 87% or about 30% were seen for most TCR beta V segments in an earlier analysis. Some TCR beta chains (roughly 160 of them) were listed as cytomegalovirus-associated.

The TCR was taken from a man between 18 and 29 years old in good health and CMV-seronegative. Material: PBMCs.

The CDR3 here is CASSLIRGYTF. The CDR3 DNA is TGTGCCAGCAGCTTAATCAGGGGCTACACCTTC. The J gene is TRBJ1-2, the V gene TRBV7-9; D unclear. CDR1 is SEHNR and CDR2 is FQNEAQ in the germline V gene (reference sequence). The CDR3 consists of 11 residues. V dropped 2 bases and J dropped 8 bases, with 6 bases sitting between them.